The clone carrying this TCR beta chain has more than one count but fewer than ten. Unique molecular identifier tags were affixed to discrete cDNA molecules. TCRdb passed the 5' RACE reads through MiXCR, listing each CDR3 protein once. The sample holds over 95,000 distinct CDR3 sequences, approximately 15% seen once. Trimming took off 6 bases at V and 3 bases at J, with 12 bases between the two ends. This CDR3 has 13 residues. Germline V gene data show CDR1 as MNHNS and CDR2 as SASEGT. This entry is derived from a study of early T cells in non-severe SARS-CoV-2 infection. The sequenced material came from whole blood. The rearrangement uses TRBV6-1 and TRBJ2-7; D possibly corresponds to TRBD1 (5 bases). The source of this sequence is an adult who was a healthcare worker with PCR-confirmed SARS-CoV-2 infection or an uninfected control (not recorded which). The CDR3 loop reads CASRFGRDYEQYF. The CDR3 DNA follows: TGTGCCAGCAGGTTCGGCAGGGACTACGAGCAGTACTTC.